The 32 T cell receptor beta chains below all came from one sample that was sequenced in a study of blood T cells in healthy people across ages. Primed by a sample-barcoded 5' primer and a J-beta primer mix, a second PCR proceeded for roughly 7 to 12 cycles. MiXCR, applied by TCRdb to the 5' RACE reads, yields one record per CDR3 protein. The profile covers approximately 1.5 million distinct CDR3 sequences, with 35% to 45% appearing a single time and just over 4% taken by the ten largest. Material: blood. The receptors were gathered from a woman aged 18-29 years in good health.

The chain has TRBV27 and TRBJ1-2; D uncertain. This CDR3 contains 11 residues. V gave up 5 bases and J gave up 7 bases, with 8 bases separating them. Germline loops: CDR1 MNHEY, CDR2 SMNVEV (reference sequence). The CDR3 nucleotides are TGTGCCAGCAGTGGAGCCTTTGGCTACACCTTC. Translated: CASSGAFGYTF.

This clonotype was observed a few times. J is TRBJ2-7 and V is TRBV4-3; D is ambiguous. V lost 0 bases and J lost 4, with 13 bases in between. The CDR3 contains 15 residues. CDR1 is LGHNA, CDR2 YSLEER, per germline. The DNA for the CDR3 is TGCGCCAGCAGCCAAGAACCCCACACGGGTTACGAGCAGTACTTC. Encoded protein: CASSQEPHTGYEQYF.

The CDR3 protein is CAITNAGELTDTQYF. Here the CDR3 DNA reads TGTGCCATCACCAACGCGGGGGAGTTGACAGATACGCAGTATTTT. The chain uses TRBV15 and TRBJ2-3; 7 bases are a match to TRBD2. CDR1 and CDR2 (germline): LNHNV, YYDKDF (reference sequence). V gave up 10 bases and J gave up 3 bases; unmatched junction bases: 13. The CDR3 contains 15 residues.

V usage is TRBV20-1 and J usage is TRBJ2-5, with no clear D. Germline CDR1 and CDR2: DFQATT and SNEGSKA (reference sequence). Trimming cost V 4 bases and J 2 bases, with 14 bases left between them. CDR3 length equals 14 residues. CDR3 loop: CSATQPERQETQYF. The CDR3 DNA follows: TGCAGTGCTACCCAGCCCGAGCGACAAGAGACCCAGTACTTC.

In this sample, this clonotype turned up many times. The chain is built from TRBV7-2 and TRBJ2-1; possibly TRBD2 for D (5 bases). This CDR3 contains 14 residues. V dropped 1 base and J dropped 6 bases, with 10 bases sitting between them. Germline V lookup: CDR1 SGHTA, CDR2 FQGNSA. The CDR3 DNA is TGTGCCAGCAGCTTAGAGTCCGGGATCAATGAGCAGTTCTTC. Translating it yields CASSLESGINEQFF.

The chain joins TRBV7-2 to TRBJ2-3; D is unresolved. Trimming took off 5 bases at V and 4 bases at J, with 10 bases between the two ends. The CDR3 contains 13 residues. CDR1 SGHTA and CDR2 FQGNSA come from the germline V gene. The CDR3 sequence is CASSVVAADTQYF. As DNA, the CDR3 is TGTGCCAGCAGCGTAGTCGCAGCAGATACGCAGTATTTT.

This clonotype has a handful of counts. The genes are TRBV20-1 and TRBJ1-2, with unresolved D. The CDR3 contains 16 residues. V lost 5 bases and J lost 2, with 21 bases in between. Germline lookup yields CDR1 DFQATT and CDR2 SNEGSKA (reference sequence). As DNA, the CDR3 is TGCAGTGCTTCTGTACAGCTCTCGTGGGTAAACTATGGCTACACCTTC. Translation: CSASVQLSWVNYGYTF.

This clonotype occurred a few times. The chain carries TRBV6-5 and TRBJ1-1; D gene unclear. Trimming removed 2 bases from V and 1 base from J, with 8 bases in between. Germline CDR1 is MNHEY and CDR2 is SVGAGI. The length of the CDR3 is 14 residues. This CDR3 is CASSYGEANTEAFF. In nucleotides, the CDR3 is TGTGCCAGCAGTTACGGGGAAGCGAACACTGAAGCTTTCTTT.

The rearrangement joins TRBV7-9 to TRBJ1-5; D call uncertain. Trimming cost V 5 bases and J 5 bases, with 13 bases left between them. Germline loops: CDR1 SEHNR, CDR2 FQNEAQ (reference sequence). The CDR3 loop spans 14 amino acids. The CDR3 loop reads CASSDGGGDQPQHF. The CDR3 DNA reads TGTGCCAGCAGCGATGGCGGAGGTGATCAGCCCCAGCATTTT.

This clonotype was counted only a few times. The V gene is TRBV12-3 or TRBV12-4, the J gene TRBJ1-2; TRBD1 aligns across 12 bases. The CDR3 is 16 amino acids. V shed 5 bases and J 8 bases; nucleotides not matched to a gene: 12. Here the CDR3 DNA reads TGTGCCAGCAGTCGACGGGGACAGGGGGCTGTTGACGGCTACACCTTC. Its protein product is CASSRRGQGAVDGYTF.

This clonotype was detected only a few times. V gene TRBV27 combines with J gene TRBJ2-5; 8 nucleotides align to TRBD1. The length of the CDR3 is 14 residues. V dropped 5 bases and J dropped 5; count of bases not matched to a gene: 7. The V gene's germline CDR1 is MNHEY and CDR2 SMNVEV (reference sequence). CDR3 residues: CASSPQGGDETQYF. CDR3 nucleotide sequence: TGTGCCAGCAGTCCACAGGGGGGAGATGAGACCCAGTACTTC.

The chain joins TRBV5-1 to TRBJ2-3; 9 bases are shared with TRBD1. The CDR3 spans 15 residues. The V gene end was trimmed by 6 bases and the J gene end by 1 base; junction bases not matched to a gene: 6. CDR1 is SGHRS and CDR2 is YFSETQ in the germline V gene. DNA of the CDR3: TGCGCCAGCAACCTGGGACAGGGCCGCACAGATACGCAGTATTTT. Translated: CASNLGQGRTDTQYF.

This chain connects TRBV4-3 to TRBJ1-4, with D perhaps matching TRBD1 (6 bases). From germline, CDR1 is LGHNA and CDR2 YSLEER. The germline V and J ends were trimmed by 4 bases and 3 bases, with 18 bases remaining between them. This CDR3 contains 17 residues. CDR3 amino acids: CASSRTAWQGSNEKLFF. The CDR3 DNA sequence: TGCGCCAGCAGCCGCACGGCCTGGCAGGGGTCTAATGAAAAACTGTTTTTT.

The chain has TRBV5-1 and TRBJ1-3; 10 bases align to TRBD1. Per the germline V gene, CDR1 is SGHRS and CDR2 is YFSETQ. V lost 4 bases to trimming and J lost 2 bases; unmatched junction nucleotides: 15. The CDR3 loop spans 19 amino acids. CDR3 residues: CASSQHGQGVLEAGNTIYF. The CDR3 DNA is TGCGCCAGCAGCCAGCACGGACAGGGGGTTCTTGAGGCTGGAAACACCATATATTTT.

In this sample, this clonotype turned up a few times. This chain links TRBV7-2 with TRBJ2-5, with 8 positions matching TRBD1. The CDR3 is made up of 15 amino acids. V lost 7 bases, J lost 11 bases, and 18 bases stayed unmatched. The germline V gene encodes CDR1 SGHTA and CDR2 FQGNSA. The CDR3 protein is CASKAQTGTGGGQYF. The CDR3 bases are TGTGCCAGCAAAGCTCAGACCGGGACAGGAGGGGGACAGTACTTC. Based on the CDR3 plus reference TRBV7-2 and TRBJ2-5, the full variable domain is GAGVSQSPSNKVTEKGKDVELRCDPISGHTALYWYRQSLGQGLEFLIYFQGNSAPDKSGLPSDRFSAERTGGSVSTLTIQRTQQEDSAVYLCASKAQTGTGGGQYFGPGTRLLVL.

The V call is TRBV3-1, the J call TRBJ2-5; D perhaps matches TRBD2 (5 bases). Germline CDR1 LGHDT, CDR2 YNNKEL (reference sequence). This CDR3 is 14 amino acids long. Trimming shortened V by 2 bases and J by 1 base, and 8 bases separated the two germline ends. The CDR3 nucleotides are TGTGCCAGCAGCCAACAGGCGGGCCAAGAGACCCAGTACTTC. Encoded protein: CASSQQAGQETQYF.

This clonotype was seen many times. This chain links TRBV29-1 with TRBJ2-2, with D perhaps matching TRBD1 or TRBD2 (5 bases each). Germline V CDR1 and CDR2: SQVTM, ANQGSEA. Trimming took off 6 bases at V and 2 bases at J, with 10 bases between the two ends. CDR3 length: 13 residues. The CDR3 sequence is CSVARDNTGELFF. The CDR3 DNA sequence: TGCAGCGTCGCCAGGGACAACACCGGGGAGCTGTTTTTT.

This clonotype has just one count. The chain combines TRBV6-1 with TRBJ2-5; TRBD1 agrees at 9 bases. The J call may be in error: the DNA end matches TRBJ2-7 better. Per the germline V gene, CDR1 is MNHNS and CDR2 is SASEGT. This CDR3 is built from 15 residues. The CDR3 spells CASSERRWDRDEQYF. In nucleotides, the CDR3 is TGTGCCAGCAGTGAAAGGAGGTGGGACAGGGACGAGCAGTACTTC.

The chain links TRBV11-2 to TRBJ2-7, with a weak D call TRBD1 (5 bases). Per germline, CDR1 SGHAT and CDR2 FQNNGV. This CDR3 region has 15 residues. Trimming took 5 bases from V and 7 from J, leaving 21 bases between them. The CDR3 is CASSRPPTAYNEQYF. The DNA of the CDR3 is TGTGCCAGCAGCCGCCCCCCGACAGCCTACAATGAGCAGTACTTC.

This clonotype was observed a handful of times. The V and J genes are TRBV29-1 and TRBJ2-3; TRBD1 matches at 8 bases. Germline V gene sequence: CDR1 SQVTM, CDR2 ANQGSEA. CDR3 length equals 14 residues. J gave up 1 base and V 8 bases, and 8 bases lay outside the gene matches. The CDR3 reads CSTRTGIGTDTQYF. CDR3 sequence (DNA): TGCAGCACGAGGACAGGGATAGGCACAGATACGCAGTATTTT.

This clonotype was counted a few times. CDR3 amino acids: CASSPGQGPTNTEAFF. The CDR3, as DNA: TGTGCCAGCAGTCCGGGGCAGGGGCCCACGAACACTGAAGCTTTCTTT. This chain uses TRBV12-3 or TRBV12-4 with TRBJ1-1; possibly TRBD1 for D (6 bases). Deletions cut 5 bases from V and 1 base from J, with 17 bases between. The CDR3 covers 16 residues.

This clonotype was observed a single time. One end of the junction does not line up with germline, which may come from a read error. The chain recombines TRBV5-5 with TRBJ2-1; TRBD1 agrees at 8 bases. This CDR3 has 15 amino acids. Germline CDR1 reads SGHKS; CDR2 reads YYEKEE (reference sequence). This CDR3 is CASSLWTGLDNKQFF. The CDR3 region has the DNA TGTGCCAGCAGCTTGTGGACAGGGTTGGACAATAAGCAGTTCTTC.

Written as DNA, the CDR3 is TGTGCCAGCAGCTCGGGGGTAGGGGGATTAATTGAGCAGTTCTTC. It codes for CASSSGVGGLIEQFF. The V call is TRBV7-9, the J call TRBJ2-1; D is possibly TRBD1 or TRBD2 (6 bases each). Looked up from germline, CDR1 is SEHNR and CDR2 is FQNEAQ (reference sequence). The V gene lost 4 bases and the J gene lost 9 bases, with 19 bases spanning the gap. The CDR3 has 15 amino acids.

This clonotype appeared a few times. This chain links TRBV20-1 with TRBJ2-3; possible D gene TRBD2, 6 bases. The V end was cut by 6 bases, the J end by 1 base, with 14 bases between. The CDR3 is 14 amino acids. Looked up from germline, CDR1 is DFQATT and CDR2 is SNEGSKA (reference sequence). CDR3 residues: CSALRGSRTDTQYF. CDR3 DNA sequence: TGCAGTGCGCTTCGGGGGTCCCGCACAGATACGCAGTATTTT.

The chain has TRBV7-2 and TRBJ2-1, with 7 bases matching TRBD1. This CDR3 region has 15 residues. Germline V gene lookup returns CDR1 SGHTA and CDR2 FQGNSA. V trimming: 3 bases; J trimming: 3 bases; junction bases outside the gene matches: 5. The CDR3 is CASSFTGVNYNEQFF. Here the CDR3 DNA reads TGTGCCAGCAGCTTTACAGGGGTGAACTACAATGAGCAGTTCTTC.

This chain connects TRBV12-3 or TRBV12-4 to TRBJ1-1, with 11 positions matching TRBD1. V dropped 5 bases and J dropped 11; count of bases not matched to a gene: 7. The CDR3 extends over 13 amino acids. The CDR3 is CASSRGQGAKAFF. The CDR3 coding sequence is TGTGCCAGCAGTCGTGGACAGGGGGCGAAGGCTTTCTTT.

The chain is built from TRBV10-3 and TRBJ2-7; 10 bases are shared with TRBD2. Trimming removed 2 bases from V and 4 bases from J; junction bases left unmatched: 5. This CDR3 comprises 15 residues. The germline V gene encodes CDR1 ENHRY and CDR2 SYGVKD. CDR3 nucleotide sequence: TGTGCCATCAGTGAGGCTAGCGGGGGAGTTTACGAGCAGTACTTC. Translated, it gives CAISEASGGVYEQYF.

This clonotype was observed once. CDR3 sequence: CASSFTLQVGTEAFF. As DNA, the CDR3 is TGTGCCAGCAGTTTCACCCTACAGGTGGGGACTGAAGCTTTCTTT. The chain joins TRBV28 to TRBJ1-1; D possibly corresponds to TRBD1 (5 bases). The CDR3 totals 15 residues. The V gene lost 3 bases and the J gene lost 5 bases, with 16 bases spanning the gap. Germline V gives CDR1 MDHEN, CDR2 SYDVKM.

The V and J genes are TRBV27 and TRBJ1-1; tentatively, D is TRBD1 (5 bases). Germline assignment: CDR1 MNHEY and CDR2 SMNVEV (reference sequence). CDR3 length: 18 amino acids. V was cut by 3 bases and J by 0 bases, with 20 bases left in between. In DNA form, the CDR3 reads TGTGCCAGCAGTTTGAGGGCAGGGCTCGGGCTCATGAACACTGAAGCTTTCTTT. It encodes CASSLRAGLGLMNTEAFF.

This clonotype was recorded only once. The V gene is TRBV4-1, the J gene TRBJ2-1, with 8 bases that match TRBD2. There are 20 residues in the CDR3. The junction had 22 bases not matched to a gene; V was cut back by 3 bases and J by 6 bases. The germline V gene has CDR1 MGHRA and CDR2 YSYEKL. As DNA, the CDR3 is TGCGCCAGCAGCCAGAGCCGGGACACCTCTAGCGGGCGAGTTCGCAATGAGCAGTTCTTC. It translates to CASSQSRDTSSGRVRNEQFF.

J is TRBJ1-1 and V is TRBV6-2 or TRBV6-3, with D perhaps matching TRBD1 (5 bases). CDR3 length: 14 residues. Germline CDR1 MNHEY, CDR2 SVGEGT. V lost 4 bases, J lost 1 base, and 10 bases lay in between. CDR3 loop: CASSSYGQNTEAFF. DNA of the CDR3: TGTGCCAGCAGTTCCTATGGACAGAACACTGAAGCTTTCTTT.

The table lists this clonotype with a few counts. This sequence joins TRBV20-1 and TRBJ2-7; 8 bases fit TRBD2. V shed 0 bases, J shed 0 bases, and the junction held 4 bases outside the gene matches. In germline, CDR1 is DFQATT, CDR2 SNEGSKA (reference sequence). This CDR3 has 15 amino acids. CDR3 in DNA: TGCAGTGCTAGAGACCCTAGCGGGTTCTCCTACGAGCAGTACTTC. Protein: CSARDPSGFSYEQYF.